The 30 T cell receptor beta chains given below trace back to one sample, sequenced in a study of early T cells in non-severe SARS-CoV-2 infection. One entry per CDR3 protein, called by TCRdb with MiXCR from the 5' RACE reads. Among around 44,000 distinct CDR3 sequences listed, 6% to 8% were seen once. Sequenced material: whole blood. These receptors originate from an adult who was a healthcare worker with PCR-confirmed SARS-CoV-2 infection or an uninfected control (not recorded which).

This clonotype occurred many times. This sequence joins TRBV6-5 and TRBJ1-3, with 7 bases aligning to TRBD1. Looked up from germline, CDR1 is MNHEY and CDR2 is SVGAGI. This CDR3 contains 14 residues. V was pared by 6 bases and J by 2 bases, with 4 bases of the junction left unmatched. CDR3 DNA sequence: TGTGCCAGCAGACCGACAGGGACTGGAAACACCATATATTTT. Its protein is CASRPTGTGNTIYF.

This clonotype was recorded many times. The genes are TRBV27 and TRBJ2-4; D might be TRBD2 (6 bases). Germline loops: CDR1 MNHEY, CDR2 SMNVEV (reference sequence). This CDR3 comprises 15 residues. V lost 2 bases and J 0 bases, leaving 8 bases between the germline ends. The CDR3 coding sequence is TGTGCCAGCAGTTTACAGGGACTAGCCAAAAACATTCAGTACTTC. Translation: CASSLQGLAKNIQYF.

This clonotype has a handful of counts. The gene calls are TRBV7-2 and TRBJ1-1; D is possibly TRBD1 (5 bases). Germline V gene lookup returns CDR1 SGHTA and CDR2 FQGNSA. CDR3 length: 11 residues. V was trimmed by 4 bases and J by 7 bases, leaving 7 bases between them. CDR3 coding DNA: TGTGCCAGCAGCTCAGGGCGTGAAGCTTTCTTT. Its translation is CASSSGREAFF.

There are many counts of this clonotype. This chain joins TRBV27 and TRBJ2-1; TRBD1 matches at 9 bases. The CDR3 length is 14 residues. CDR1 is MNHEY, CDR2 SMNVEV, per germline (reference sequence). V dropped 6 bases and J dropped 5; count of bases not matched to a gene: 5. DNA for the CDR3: TGTGCCAGCAGCGACAGGGGGTCTAACAATGAGCAGTTCTTC. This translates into CASSDRGSNNEQFF.

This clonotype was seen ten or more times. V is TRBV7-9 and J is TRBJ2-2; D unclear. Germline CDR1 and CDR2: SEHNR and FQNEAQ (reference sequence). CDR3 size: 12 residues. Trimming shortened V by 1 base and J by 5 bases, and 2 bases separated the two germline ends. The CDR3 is CASSLVTGELFF. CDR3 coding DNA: TGTGCCAGCAGCTTAGTGACCGGGGAGCTGTTTTTT.

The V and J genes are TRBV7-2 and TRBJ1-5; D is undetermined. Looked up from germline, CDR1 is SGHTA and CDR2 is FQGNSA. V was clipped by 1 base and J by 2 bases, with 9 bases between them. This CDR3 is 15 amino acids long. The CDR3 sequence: CASSLEGRRNQPQHF. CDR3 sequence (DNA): TGTGCCAGCAGCTTAGAGGGCAGACGCAATCAGCCCCAGCATTTT.

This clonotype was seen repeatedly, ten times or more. CDR3 nucleotides: TGTGCCAGCAGTACGGACAGGGAGGGCCCGAATCTGAACACTGAAGCTTTCTTT. Translated: CASSTDREGPNLNTEAFF. This chain joins TRBV6-2 or TRBV6-3 and TRBJ1-1; TRBD1 aligns across 8 bases. This CDR3 is built from 18 residues. V lost 5 bases, J lost 0 bases, and 14 bases stayed unmatched. CDR1 is MNHEY and CDR2 is SVGEGT in the germline V gene.

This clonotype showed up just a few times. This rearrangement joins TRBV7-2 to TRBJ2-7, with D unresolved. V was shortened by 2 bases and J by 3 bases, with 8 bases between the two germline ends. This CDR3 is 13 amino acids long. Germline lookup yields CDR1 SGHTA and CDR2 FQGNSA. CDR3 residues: CASSLNPIYEQYF. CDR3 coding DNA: TGTGCCAGCAGCTTAAACCCCATCTACGAGCAGTACTTC.

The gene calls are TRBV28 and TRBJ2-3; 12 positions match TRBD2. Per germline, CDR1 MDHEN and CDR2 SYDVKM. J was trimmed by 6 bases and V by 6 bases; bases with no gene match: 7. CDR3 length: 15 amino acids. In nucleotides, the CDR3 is TGTGCCAGCAGGCCTGGACTAGCGGGGTCTGATACGCAGTATTTT. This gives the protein CASRPGLAGSDTQYF.

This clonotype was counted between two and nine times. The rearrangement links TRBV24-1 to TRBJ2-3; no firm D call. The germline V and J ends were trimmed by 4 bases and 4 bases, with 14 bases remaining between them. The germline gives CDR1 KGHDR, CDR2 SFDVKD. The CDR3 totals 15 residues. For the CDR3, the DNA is TGTGCCACCAGTGACCCAGCGTCTCGCCCAGATACGCAGTATTTT. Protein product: CATSDPASRPDTQYF.

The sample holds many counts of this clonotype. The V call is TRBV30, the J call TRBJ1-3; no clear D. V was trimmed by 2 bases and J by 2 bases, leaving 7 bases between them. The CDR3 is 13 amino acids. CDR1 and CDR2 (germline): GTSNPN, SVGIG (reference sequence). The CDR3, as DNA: TGTGCCTGGAGTTTGGGGACTGGAAACACCATATATTTT. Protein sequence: CAWSLGTGNTIYF.

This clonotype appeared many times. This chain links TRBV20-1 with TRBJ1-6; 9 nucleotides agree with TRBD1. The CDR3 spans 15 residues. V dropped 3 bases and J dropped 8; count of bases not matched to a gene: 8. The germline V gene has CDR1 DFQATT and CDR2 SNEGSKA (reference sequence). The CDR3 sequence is CSASPGTGFDSPLHF. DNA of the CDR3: TGCAGTGCTAGCCCCGGGACAGGGTTTGATTCACCCCTCCACTTT.

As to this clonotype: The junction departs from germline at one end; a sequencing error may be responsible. This CDR3 reads CAGSFFGTGGTEAFF. The CDR3 DNA reads TGTGCCGGCAGTTTCTTCGGGACAGGGGGCACTGAAGCTTTCTTT. The rearrangement joins TRBV28 to TRBJ1-1; 11 nucleotides agree with TRBD1. The CDR3 spans 15 residues. Germline CDR1 and CDR2: MDHEN and SYDVKM.

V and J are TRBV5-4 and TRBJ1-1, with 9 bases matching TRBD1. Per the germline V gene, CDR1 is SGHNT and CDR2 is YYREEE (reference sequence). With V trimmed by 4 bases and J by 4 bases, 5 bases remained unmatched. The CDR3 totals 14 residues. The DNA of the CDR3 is TGTGCCAGCAGCAGATTGACAGGGGGCACTGAAGCTTTCTTT. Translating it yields CASSRLTGGTEAFF. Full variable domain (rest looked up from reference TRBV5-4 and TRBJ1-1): ETGVTQSPTHLIKTRGQQVTLRCSSQSGHNTVSWYQQALGQGPQFIFQYYREEENGRGNFPPRFSGLQFPNYSSELNVNALELDDSALYLCASSRLTGGTEAFFGQGTRLTVV.

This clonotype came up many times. DNA for the CDR3: TGCGCCAGCAGGACTACCCCAGGGGCAGATACGCAGTATTTT. Amino acid sequence: CASRTTPGADTQYF. The chain joins TRBV5-1 to TRBJ2-3; maybe TRBD1 (6 bases). The ends were cut back, 5 bases at V and 4 bases at J, with 14 bases in the middle. CDR1 is SGHRS and CDR2 is YFSETQ in the germline V gene. The CDR3 is made up of 14 amino acids. The whole variable domain, remainder taken from reference TRBV5-1 and TRBJ2-3, is KAGVTQTPRYLIKTRGQQVTLSCSPISGHRSVSWYQQTPGQGLQFLFEYFSETQRNKGNFPGRFSGRQFSNSRSEMNVSTLELGDSALYLCASRTTPGADTQYFGPGTRLTVL.

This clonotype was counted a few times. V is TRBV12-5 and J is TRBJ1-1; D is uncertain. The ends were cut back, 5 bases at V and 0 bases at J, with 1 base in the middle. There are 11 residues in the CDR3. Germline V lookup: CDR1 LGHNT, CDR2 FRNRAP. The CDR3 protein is CASGVNTEAFF. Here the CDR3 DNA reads TGTGCTAGTGGTGTGAACACTGAAGCTTTCTTT.

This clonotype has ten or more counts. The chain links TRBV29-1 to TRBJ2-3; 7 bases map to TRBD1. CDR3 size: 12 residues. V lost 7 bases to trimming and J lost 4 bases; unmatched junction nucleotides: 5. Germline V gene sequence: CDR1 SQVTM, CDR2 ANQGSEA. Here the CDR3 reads CSARTGADTQYF. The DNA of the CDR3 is TGCAGCGCCAGGACAGGCGCAGATACGCAGTATTTT.

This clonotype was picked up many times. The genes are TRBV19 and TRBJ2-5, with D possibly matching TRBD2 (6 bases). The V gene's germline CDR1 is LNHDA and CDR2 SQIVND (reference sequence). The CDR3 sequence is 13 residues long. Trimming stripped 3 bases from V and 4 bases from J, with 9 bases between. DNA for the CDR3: TGTGCCAGTAGTATCGGGGGTGCAGAGACCCAGTACTTC. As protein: CASSIGGAETQYF.

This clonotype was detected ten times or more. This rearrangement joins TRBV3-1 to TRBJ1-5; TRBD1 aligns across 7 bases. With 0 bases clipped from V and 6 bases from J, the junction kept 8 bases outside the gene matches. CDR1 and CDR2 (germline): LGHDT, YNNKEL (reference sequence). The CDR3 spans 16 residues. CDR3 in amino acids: CASSQESGRGIQPQHF. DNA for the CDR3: TGTGCCAGCAGCCAAGAATCAGGCAGGGGGATTCAGCCCCAGCATTTT.

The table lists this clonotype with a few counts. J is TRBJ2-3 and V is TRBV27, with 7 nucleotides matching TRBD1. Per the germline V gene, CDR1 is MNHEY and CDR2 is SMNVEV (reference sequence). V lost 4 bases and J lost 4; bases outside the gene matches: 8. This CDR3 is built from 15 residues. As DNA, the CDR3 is TGTGCCAGCAGTTCCCCAGGGGGAATCGCAGATACGCAGTATTTT. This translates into CASSSPGGIADTQYF.

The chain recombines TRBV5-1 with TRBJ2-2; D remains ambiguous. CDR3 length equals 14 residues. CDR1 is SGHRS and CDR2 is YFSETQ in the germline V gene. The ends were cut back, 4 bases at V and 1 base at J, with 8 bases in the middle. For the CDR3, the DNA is TGCGCCAGCAGCCCTGACGTGAACACCGGGGAGCTGTTTTTT. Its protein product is CASSPDVNTGELFF.

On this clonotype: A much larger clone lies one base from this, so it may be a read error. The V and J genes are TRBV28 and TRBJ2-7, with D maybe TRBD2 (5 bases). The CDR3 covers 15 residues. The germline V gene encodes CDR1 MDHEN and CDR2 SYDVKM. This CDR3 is CVSKSGSGETYEQYF. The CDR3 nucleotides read TGTGTCAGCAAGTCGGGGTCAGGAGAAACTTACGAGCAGTACTTC.

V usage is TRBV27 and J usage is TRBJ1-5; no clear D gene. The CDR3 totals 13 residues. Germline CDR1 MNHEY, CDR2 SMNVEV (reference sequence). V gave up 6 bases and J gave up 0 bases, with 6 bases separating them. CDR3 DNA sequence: TGTGCCAGCAGCCCAAATAGCAATCAGCCCCAGCATTTT. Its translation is CASSPNSNQPQHF.

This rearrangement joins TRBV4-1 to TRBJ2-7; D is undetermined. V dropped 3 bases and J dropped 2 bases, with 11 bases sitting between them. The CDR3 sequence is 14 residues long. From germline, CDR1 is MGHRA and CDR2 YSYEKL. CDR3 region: CASSHSNGPYEQYF. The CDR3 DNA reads TGCGCCAGCAGCCACAGTAACGGTCCCTACGAGCAGTACTTC.

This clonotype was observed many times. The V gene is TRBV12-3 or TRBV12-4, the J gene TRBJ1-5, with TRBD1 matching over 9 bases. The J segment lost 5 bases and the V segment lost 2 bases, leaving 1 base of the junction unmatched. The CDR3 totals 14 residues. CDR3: CASSLWTGDQPQHF. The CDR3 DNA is TGTGCCAGCAGTTTATGGACAGGGGATCAGCCCCAGCATTTT.

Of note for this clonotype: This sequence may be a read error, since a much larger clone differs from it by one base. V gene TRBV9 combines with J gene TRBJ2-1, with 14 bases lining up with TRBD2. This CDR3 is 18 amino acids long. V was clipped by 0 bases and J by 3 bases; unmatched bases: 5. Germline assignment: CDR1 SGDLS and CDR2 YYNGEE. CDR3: CASSVGLAGGPVYNEQFF. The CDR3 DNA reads TGTGCCAGCAGCGTAGGACTAGCGGGGGGGCCGGTCTACAATGAGCAGTTCTTC. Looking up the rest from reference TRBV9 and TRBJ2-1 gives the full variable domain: DSGVTQTPKHLITATGQRVTLRCSPRSGDLSVYWYQQSLDQGLQFLIQYYNGEERAKGNILERFSAQQFPDLHSELNLSSLELGDSALYFCASSVGLAGGPVYNEQFFGPGTRLTVL.

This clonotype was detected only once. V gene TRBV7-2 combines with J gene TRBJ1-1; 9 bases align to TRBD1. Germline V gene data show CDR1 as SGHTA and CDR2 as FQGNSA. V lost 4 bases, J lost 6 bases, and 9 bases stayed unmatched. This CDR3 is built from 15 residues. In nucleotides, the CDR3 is TGTGCCAGCAGCTCCGGGACAGGGATTTCCGCTGAAGCTTTCTTT. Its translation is CASSSGTGISAEAFF.

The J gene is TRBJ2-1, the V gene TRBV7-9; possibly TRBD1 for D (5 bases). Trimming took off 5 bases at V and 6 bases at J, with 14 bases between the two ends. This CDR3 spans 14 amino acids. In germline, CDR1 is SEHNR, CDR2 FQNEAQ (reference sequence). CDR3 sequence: CASSLPPGFNEQFF. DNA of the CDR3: TGTGCCAGCAGCCTCCCCCCAGGGTTCAATGAGCAGTTCTTC.

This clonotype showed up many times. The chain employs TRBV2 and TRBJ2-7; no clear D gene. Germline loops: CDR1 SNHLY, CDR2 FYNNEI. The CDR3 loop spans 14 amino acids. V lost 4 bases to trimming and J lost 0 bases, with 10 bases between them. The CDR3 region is CASSGTGISYEQYF. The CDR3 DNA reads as TGTGCCAGCAGTGGAACCGGAATCTCCTACGAGCAGTACTTC.

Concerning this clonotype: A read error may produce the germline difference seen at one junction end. The CDR3 loop reads CVSTSPRGGQDEKLFF. The CDR3 region has the DNA TGTGTCAGCACGAGCCCTCGTGGGGGGCAAGATGAAAAACTGTTTTTT. The chain uses TRBV2 and TRBJ1-4; a weak D match, TRBD1 (6 bases). Germline values: CDR1 SNHLY, CDR2 FYNNEI. The CDR3 is 16 amino acids.